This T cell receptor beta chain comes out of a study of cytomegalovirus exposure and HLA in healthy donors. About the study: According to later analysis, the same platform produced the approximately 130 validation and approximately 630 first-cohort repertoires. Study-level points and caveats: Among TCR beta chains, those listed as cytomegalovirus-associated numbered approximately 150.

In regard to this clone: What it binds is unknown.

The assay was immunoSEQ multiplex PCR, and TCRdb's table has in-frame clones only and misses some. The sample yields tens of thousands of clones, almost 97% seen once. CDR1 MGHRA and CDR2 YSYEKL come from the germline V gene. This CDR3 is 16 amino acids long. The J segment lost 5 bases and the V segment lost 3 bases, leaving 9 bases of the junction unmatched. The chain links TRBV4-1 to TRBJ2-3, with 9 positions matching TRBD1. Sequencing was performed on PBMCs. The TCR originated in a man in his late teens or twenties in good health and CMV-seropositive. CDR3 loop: CASSQRPGQGGDTQYF. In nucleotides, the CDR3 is TGCGCCAGCAGCCAGAGGCCGGGACAGGGTGGAGATACGCAGTATTTT.